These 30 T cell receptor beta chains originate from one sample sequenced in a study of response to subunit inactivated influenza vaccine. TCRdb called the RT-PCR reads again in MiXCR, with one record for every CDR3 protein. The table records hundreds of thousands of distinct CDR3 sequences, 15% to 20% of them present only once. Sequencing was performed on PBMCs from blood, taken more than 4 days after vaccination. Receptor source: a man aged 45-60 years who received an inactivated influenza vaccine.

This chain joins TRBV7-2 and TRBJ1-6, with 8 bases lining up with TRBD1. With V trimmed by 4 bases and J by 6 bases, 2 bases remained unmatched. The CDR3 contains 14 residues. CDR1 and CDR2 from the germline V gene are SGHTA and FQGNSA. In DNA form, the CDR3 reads TGTGCCAGCAGCTATGGACAGGGTAATTCACCCCTCCACTTT. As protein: CASSYGQGNSPLHF.

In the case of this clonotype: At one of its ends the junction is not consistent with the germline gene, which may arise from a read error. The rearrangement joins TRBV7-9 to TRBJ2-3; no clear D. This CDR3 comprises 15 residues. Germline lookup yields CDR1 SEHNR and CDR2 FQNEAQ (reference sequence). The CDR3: CAGSYGPGSTDTQYF. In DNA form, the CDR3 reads TGTGCCGGCAGCTACGGACCGGGTAGCACAGATACGCAGTATTTT.

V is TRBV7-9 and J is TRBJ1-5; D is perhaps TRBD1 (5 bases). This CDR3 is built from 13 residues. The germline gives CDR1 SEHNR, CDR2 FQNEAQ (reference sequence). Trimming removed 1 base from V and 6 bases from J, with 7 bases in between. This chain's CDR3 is CASSLEGAQPQHF. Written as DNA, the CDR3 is TGTGCCAGCAGCTTAGAAGGGGCTCAGCCCCAGCATTTT.

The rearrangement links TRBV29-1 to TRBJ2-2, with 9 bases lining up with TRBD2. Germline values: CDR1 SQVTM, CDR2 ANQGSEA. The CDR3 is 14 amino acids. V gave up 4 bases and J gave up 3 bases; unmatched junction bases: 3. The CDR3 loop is CSVVRGGHTGELFF. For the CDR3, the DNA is TGCAGCGTTGTGCGGGGGGGGCACACCGGGGAGCTGTTTTTT.

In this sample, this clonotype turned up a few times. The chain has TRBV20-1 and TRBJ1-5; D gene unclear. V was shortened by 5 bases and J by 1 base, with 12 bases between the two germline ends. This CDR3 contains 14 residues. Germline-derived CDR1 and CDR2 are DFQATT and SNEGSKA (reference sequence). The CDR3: CSAFRLESNQPQHF. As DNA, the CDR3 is TGCAGTGCTTTCAGGTTGGAGAGCAATCAGCCCCAGCATTTT.

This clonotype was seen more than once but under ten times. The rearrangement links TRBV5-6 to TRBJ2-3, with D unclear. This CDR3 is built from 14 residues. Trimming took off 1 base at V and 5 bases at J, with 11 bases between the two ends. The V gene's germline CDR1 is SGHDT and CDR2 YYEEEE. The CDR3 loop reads CASSLTGRRDTQYF. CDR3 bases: TGTGCCAGCAGCTTGACCGGACGGCGAGATACGCAGTATTTT. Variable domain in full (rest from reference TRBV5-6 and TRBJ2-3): DAGVTQSPTHLIKTRGQQVTLRCSPKSGHDTVSWYQQALGQGPQFIFQYYEEEERQRGNFPDRFSGHQFPNYSSELNVNALLLGDSALYLCASSLTGRRDTQYFGPGTRLTVL.

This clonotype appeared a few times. CDR3 bases: TGTGCCAGCAGCCATAGCGGGAGGGCCTTTACCGGGGAGCTGTTTTTT. This codes for CASSHSGRAFTGELFF. The chain is built from TRBV7-3 and TRBJ2-2; the match to TRBD2 covers 11 bases. The CDR3 totals 16 residues. V gave up 5 bases and J gave up 5 bases; unmatched junction bases: 7. CDR1 SGHTA and CDR2 FQGTGA come from the germline V gene.

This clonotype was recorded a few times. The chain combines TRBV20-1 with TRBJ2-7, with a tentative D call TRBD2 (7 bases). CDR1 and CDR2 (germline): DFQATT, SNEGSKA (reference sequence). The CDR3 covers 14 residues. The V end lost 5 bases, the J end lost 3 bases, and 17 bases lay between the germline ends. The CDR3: CSAYRGGDNYEQYF. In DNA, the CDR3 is TGCAGTGCTTACCGCGGGGGCGATAACTACGAGCAGTACTTC.

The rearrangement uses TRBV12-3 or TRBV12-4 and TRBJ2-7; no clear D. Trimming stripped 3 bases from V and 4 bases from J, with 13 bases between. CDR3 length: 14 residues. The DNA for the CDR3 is TGTGCCAGCAGTTTGTCACACCAATTGTACGAGCAGTACTTC. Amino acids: CASSLSHQLYEQYF.

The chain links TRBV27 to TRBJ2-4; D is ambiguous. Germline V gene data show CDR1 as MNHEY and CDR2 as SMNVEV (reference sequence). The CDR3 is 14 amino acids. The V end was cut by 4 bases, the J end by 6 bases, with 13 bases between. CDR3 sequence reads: CASSSLVALNIQYF. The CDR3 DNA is TGTGCCAGCAGTTCCCTAGTGGCCTTAAACATTCAGTACTTC.

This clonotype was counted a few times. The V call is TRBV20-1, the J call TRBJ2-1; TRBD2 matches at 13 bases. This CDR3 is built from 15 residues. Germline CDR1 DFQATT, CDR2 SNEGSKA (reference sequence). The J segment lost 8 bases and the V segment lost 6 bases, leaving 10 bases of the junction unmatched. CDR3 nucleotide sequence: TGCAGTGCGAAGCCGGGACTAGCGGGATCTGATGAGCAGTTCTTC. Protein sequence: CSAKPGLAGSDEQFF.

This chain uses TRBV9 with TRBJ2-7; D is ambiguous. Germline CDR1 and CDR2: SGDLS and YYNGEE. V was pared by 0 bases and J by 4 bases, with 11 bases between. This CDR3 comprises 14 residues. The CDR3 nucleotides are TGTGCCAGCAGCGTAGGGGGATACAGTTACGAGCAGTACTTC. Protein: CASSVGGYSYEQYF.

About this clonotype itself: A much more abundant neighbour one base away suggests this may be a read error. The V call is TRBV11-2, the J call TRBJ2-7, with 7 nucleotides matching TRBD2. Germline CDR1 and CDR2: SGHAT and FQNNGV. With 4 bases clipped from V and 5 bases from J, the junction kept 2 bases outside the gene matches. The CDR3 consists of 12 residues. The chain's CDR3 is CASSSTSHEQYF. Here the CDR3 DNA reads TGTGCCAGCAGCTCGACTAGCCACGAGCAGTACTTC.

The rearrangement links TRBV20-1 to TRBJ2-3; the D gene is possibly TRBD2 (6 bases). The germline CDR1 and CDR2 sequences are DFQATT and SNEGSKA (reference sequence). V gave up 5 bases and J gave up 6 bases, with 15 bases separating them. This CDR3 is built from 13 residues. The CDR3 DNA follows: TGCAGTGCTGGGCAAGGGACTCCCGATACGCAGTATTTT. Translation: CSAGQGTPDTQYF.

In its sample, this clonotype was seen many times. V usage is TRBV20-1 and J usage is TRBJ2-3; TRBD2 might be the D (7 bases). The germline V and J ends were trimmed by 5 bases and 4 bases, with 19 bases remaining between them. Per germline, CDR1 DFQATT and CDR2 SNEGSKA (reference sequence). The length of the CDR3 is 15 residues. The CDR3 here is CSAEDSGKGADTQYF. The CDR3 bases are TGCAGTGCTGAGGACAGCGGGAAGGGCGCAGATACGCAGTATTTT.

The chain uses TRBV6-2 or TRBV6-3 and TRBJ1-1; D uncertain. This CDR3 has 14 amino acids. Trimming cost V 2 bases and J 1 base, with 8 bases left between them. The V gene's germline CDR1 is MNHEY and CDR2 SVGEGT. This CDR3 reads CASSYPGGNTEAFF. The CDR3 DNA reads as TGTGCCAGCAGTTACCCAGGAGGGAACACTGAAGCTTTCTTT.

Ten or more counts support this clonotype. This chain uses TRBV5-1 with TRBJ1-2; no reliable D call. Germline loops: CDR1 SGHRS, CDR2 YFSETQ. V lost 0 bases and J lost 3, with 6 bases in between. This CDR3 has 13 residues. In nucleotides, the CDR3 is TGCGCCAGCAGCTTGGCCTTCGACTATGGCTACACCTTC. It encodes CASSLAFDYGYTF.

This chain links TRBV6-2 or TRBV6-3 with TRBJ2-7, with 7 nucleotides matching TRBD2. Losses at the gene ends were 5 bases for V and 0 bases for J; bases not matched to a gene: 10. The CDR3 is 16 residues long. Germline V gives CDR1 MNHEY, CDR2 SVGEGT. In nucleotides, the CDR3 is TGTGCCAGCAGTCCGGGCGCGGGAGAAAGCTCCTACGAGCAGTACTTC. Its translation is CASSPGAGESSYEQYF.

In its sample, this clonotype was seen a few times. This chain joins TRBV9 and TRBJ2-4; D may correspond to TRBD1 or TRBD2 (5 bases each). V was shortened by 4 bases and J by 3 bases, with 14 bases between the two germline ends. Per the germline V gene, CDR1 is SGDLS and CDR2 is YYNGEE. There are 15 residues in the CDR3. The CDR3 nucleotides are TGTGCCAGCAGCCCAGAGGGGAGAAGCAAAAACATTCAGTACTTC. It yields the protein CASSPEGRSKNIQYF.

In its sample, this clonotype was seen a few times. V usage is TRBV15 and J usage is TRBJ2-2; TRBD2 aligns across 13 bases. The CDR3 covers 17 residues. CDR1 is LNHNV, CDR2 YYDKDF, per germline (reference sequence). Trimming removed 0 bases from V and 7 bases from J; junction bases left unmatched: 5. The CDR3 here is CATSREGLAGYIGELFF. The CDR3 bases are TGTGCCACCAGCAGAGAGGGACTAGCGGGATATATCGGGGAGCTGTTTTTT.

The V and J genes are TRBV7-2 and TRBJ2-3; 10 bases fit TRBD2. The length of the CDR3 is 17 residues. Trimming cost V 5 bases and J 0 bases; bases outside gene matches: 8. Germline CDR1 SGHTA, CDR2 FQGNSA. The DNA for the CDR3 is TGTGCCAGCAGCCCCGGGACTAGCGCGCTAAGCACAGATACGCAGTATTTT. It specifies CASSPGTSALSTDTQYF. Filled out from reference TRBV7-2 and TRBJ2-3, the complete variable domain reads GAGVSQSPSNKVTEKGKDVELRCDPISGHTALYWYRQSLGQGLEFLIYFQGNSAPDKSGLPSDRFSAERTGGSVSTLTIQRTQQEDSAVYLCASSPGTSALSTDTQYFGPGTRLTVL.

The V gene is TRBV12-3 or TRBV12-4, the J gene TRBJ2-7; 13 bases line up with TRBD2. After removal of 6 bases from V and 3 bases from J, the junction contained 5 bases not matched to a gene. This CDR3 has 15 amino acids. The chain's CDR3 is CASREGLAGYYEQYF. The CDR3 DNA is TGTGCCAGCAGAGAGGGACTAGCGGGGTACTACGAGCAGTACTTC.

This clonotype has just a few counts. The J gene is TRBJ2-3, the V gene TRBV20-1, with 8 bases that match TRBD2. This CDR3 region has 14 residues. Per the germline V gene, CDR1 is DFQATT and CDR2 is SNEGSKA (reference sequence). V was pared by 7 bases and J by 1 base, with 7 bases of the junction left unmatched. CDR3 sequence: CSVSTSGRTDTQYF. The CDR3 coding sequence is TGCAGTGTTTCCACTAGCGGACGCACAGATACGCAGTATTTT.

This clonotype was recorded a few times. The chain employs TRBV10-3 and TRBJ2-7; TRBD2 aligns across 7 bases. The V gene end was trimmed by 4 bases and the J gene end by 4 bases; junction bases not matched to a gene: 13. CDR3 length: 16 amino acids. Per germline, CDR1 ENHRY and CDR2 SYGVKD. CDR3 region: CAISAGGRGSRYEQYF. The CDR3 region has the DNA TGTGCCATCAGTGCGGGTGGCCGCGGGAGTAGGTACGAGCAGTACTTC.

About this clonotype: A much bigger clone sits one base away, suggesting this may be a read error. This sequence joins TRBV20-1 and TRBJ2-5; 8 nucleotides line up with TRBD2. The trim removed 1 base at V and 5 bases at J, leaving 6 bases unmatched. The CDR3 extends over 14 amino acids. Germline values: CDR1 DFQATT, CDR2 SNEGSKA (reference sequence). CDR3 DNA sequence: TGCAGTGCTAGAGGGACTAGCCAGCAGGAGACCCAGTACTTC. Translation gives CSARGTSQQETQYF.

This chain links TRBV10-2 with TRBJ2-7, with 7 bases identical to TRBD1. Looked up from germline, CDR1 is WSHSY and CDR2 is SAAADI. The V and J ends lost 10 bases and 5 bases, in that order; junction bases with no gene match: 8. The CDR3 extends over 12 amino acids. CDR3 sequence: CATRGQRNEQYF. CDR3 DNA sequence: TGCGCCACCCGGGGACAGCGGAACGAGCAGTACTTC.

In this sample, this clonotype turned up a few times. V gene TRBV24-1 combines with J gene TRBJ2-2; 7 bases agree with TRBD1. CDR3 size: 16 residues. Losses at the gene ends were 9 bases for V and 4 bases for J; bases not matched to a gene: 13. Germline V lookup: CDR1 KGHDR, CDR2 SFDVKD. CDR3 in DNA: TGTGCCACCGAGTCTACCGGGACAGAAATCACCGGGGAGCTGTTTTTT. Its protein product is CATESTGTEITGELFF.

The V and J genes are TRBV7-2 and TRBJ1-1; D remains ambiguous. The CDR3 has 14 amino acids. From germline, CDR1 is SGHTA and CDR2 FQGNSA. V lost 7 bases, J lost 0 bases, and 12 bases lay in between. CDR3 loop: CASIGGLLNTEAFF. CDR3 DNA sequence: TGTGCCAGCATCGGAGGACTATTGAACACTGAAGCTTTCTTT. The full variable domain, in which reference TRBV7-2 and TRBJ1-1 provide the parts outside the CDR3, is GAGVSQSPSNKVTEKGKDVELRCDPISGHTALYWYRQSLGQGLEFLIYFQGNSAPDKSGLPSDRFSAERTGGSVSTLTIQRTQQEDSAVYLCASIGGLLNTEAFFGQGTRLTVV.

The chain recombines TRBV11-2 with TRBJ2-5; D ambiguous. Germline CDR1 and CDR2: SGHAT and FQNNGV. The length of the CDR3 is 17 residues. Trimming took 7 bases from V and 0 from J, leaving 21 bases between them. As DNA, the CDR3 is TGTGCCAGCACCTCCCCAAGTACCGGGCCGTACCAAGAGACCCAGTACTTC. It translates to CASTSPSTGPYQETQYF. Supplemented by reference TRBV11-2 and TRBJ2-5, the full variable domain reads EAGVAQSPRYKIIEKRQSVAFWCNPISGHATLYWYQQILGQGPKLLIQFQNNGVVDDSQLPKDRFSAERLKGVDSTLKIQPAKLEDSAVYLCASTSPSTGPYQETQYFGPGTRLLVL.

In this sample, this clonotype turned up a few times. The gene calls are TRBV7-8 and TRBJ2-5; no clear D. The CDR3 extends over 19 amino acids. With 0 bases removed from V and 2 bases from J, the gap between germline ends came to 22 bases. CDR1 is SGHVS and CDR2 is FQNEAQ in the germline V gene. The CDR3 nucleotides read TGTGCCAGCAGCTTAGCGCGAGTTGGCGGAGTAAGACCTCAAGAGACCCAGTACTTC. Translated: CASSLARVGGVRPQETQYF.